This T cell receptor beta chain stems from a study of cytomegalovirus exposure and HLA in healthy donors. The V gene's germline CDR1 is SNHLY and CDR2 FYNNEI. The CDR3 consists of 17 residues. Trimming stripped 7 bases from V and 0 bases from J, with 20 bases between. Produced via immunoSEQ multiplex PCR; TCRdb's table is partial and in-frame only. The sample lists roughly 80,000 clones; about 92% were seen once. The clonotype originates from a young man in good health and CMV-seronegative. The J gene is TRBJ2-3, the V gene TRBV2; D might be TRBD1 (6 bases). Sequenced sample: PBMCs. The CDR3 sequence is CASTRVQDRSSTDTQYF. DNA of the CDR3: TGTGCCAGCACCCGTGTCCAAGACAGGTCTAGCACAGATACGCAGTATTTT.